This T cell receptor beta chain came from a study of control samples from healthy donors and cancer patients. Using immunoSEQ multiplex PCR, the repertoire was profiled, and TCRdb retains in-frame clones only, with some absent. The data contain 150,000 to 180,000 clones, around 96% of them seen just once; the ten biggest clones take up approximately 5.5%. This CDR3 is built from 14 residues. The germline V gene has CDR1 MDHEN and CDR2 SYDVKM. The junction had 4 bases not matched to a gene; V was cut back by 4 bases and J by 6 bases. The material sequenced was blood. V usage is TRBV28 and J usage is TRBJ1-5; 9 nucleotides line up with TRBD1. The sequence was obtained from a man aged 35 to 55 in good health. The CDR3 sequence: CASSSGTGIQPQHF. The CDR3 DNA reads TGTGCCAGCAGTTCCGGGACAGGGATTCAGCCCCAGCATTTT.